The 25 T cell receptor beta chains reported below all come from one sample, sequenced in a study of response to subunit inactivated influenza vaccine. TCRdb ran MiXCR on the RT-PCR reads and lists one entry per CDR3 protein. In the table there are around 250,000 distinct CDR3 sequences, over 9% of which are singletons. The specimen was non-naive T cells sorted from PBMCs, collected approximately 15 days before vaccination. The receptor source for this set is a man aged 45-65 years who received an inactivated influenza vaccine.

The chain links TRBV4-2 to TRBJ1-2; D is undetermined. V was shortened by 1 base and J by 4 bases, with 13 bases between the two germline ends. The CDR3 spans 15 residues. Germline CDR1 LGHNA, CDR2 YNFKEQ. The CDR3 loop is CASSQGVGWVYGYTF. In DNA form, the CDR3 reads TGTGCCAGCAGCCAAGGTGTGGGTTGGGTCTATGGCTACACCTTC.

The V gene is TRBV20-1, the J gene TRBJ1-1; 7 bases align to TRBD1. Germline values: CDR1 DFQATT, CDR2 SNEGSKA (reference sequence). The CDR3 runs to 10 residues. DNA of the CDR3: TGCAATACAGGGGACACTGAAGCTTTCTTT. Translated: CNTGDTEAFF.

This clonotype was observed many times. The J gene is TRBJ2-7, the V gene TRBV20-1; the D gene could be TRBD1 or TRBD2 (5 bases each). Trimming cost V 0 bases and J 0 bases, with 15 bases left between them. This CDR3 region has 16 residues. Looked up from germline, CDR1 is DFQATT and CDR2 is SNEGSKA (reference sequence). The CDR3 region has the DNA TGCAGTGCTAGAGACCCCGGGACGGGAAGCTCCTACGAGCAGTACTTC. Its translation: CSARDPGTGSSYEQYF.

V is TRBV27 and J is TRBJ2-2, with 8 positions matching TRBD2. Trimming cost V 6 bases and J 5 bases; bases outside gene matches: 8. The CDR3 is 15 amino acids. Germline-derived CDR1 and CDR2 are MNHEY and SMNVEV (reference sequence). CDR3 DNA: TGTGCCAGCAGCCTACTAGCGGCCGGTACCGGGGAGCTGTTTTTT. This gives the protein CASSLLAAGTGELFF.

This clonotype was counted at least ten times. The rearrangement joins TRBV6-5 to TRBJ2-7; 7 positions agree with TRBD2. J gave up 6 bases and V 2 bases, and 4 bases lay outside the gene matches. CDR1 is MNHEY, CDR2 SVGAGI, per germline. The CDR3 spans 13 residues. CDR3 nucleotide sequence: TGTGCCAGCAGTTACGTGGGGGGGAGCGAGCAGTACTTC. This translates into CASSYVGGSEQYF.

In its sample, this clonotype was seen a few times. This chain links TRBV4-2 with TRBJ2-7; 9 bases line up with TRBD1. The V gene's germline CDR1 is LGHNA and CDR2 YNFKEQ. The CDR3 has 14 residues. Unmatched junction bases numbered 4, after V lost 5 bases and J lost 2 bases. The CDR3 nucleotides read TGTGCCAGCAGCGTGGGACAGGGTACCTACGAGCAGTACTTC. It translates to CASSVGQGTYEQYF.

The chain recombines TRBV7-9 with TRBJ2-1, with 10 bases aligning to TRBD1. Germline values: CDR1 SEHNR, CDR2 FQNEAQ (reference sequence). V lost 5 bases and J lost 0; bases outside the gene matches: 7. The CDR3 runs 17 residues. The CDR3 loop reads CASSPRQGAASYNEQFF. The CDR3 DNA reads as TGTGCCAGCAGCCCAAGACAGGGGGCTGCCTCCTACAATGAGCAGTTCTTC. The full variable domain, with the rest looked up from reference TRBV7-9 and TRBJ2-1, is DTGVSQNPRHKITKRGQNVTFRCDPISEHNRLYWYRQTLGQGPEFLTYFQNEAQLEKSRLLSDRFSAERPKGSFSTLEIQRTEQGDSAMYLCASSPRQGAASYNEQFFGPGTRLTVL.

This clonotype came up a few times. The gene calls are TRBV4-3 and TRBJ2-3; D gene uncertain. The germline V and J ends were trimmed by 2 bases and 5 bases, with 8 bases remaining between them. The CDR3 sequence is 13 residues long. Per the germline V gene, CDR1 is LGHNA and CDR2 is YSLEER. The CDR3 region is CASSQRVLDTQYF. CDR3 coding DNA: TGCGCCAGCAGCCAAAGGGTCTTAGATACGCAGTATTTT.

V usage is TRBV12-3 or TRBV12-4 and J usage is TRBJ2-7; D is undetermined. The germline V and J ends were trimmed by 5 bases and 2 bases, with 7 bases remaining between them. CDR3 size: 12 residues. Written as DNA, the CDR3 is TGTGCCAGCAGTCCGTATCCCTACGAGCAGTACTTC. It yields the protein CASSPYPYEQYF.

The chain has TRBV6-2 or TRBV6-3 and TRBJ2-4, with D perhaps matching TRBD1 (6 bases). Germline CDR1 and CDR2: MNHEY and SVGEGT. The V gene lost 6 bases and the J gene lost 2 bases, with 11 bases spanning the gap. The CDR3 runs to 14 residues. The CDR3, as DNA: TGTGCCAGCAGCCGGGACACCTCCAAAAACATTCAGTACTTC. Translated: CASSRDTSKNIQYF.

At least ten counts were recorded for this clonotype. Here the CDR3 reads CASSMGTGGNEQFF. The CDR3 DNA sequence: TGTGCCAGTAGTATGGGGACAGGGGGCAATGAGCAGTTCTTC. This chain uses TRBV19 with TRBJ2-1; 11 bases match TRBD1. CDR1 and CDR2 (germline): LNHDA, SQIVND (reference sequence). V dropped 3 bases and J dropped 6; count of bases not matched to a gene: 1. The CDR3 extends over 14 amino acids.

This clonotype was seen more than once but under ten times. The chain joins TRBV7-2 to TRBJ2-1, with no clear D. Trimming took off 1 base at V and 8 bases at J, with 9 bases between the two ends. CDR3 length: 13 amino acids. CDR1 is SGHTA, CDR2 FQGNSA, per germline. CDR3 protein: CASSLDGGYEQFF. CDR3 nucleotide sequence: TGTGCCAGCAGCTTAGATGGCGGTTATGAGCAGTTCTTC.

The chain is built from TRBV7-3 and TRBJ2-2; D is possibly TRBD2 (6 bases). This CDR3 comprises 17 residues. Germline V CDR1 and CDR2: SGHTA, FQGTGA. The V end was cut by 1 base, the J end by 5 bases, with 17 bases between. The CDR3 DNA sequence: TGTGCCAGCAGCTTAAATCCCGGGCTAGCGCGTACCGGGGAGCTGTTTTTT. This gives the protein CASSLNPGLARTGELFF.

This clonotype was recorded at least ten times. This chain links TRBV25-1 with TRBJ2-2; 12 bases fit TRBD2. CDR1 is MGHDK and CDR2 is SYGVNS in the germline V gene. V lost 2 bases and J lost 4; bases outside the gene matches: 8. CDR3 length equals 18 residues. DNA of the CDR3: TGTGCCAGCAGTGAAAGGACTAGCGGGGTCCTGGGCACCGGGGAGCTGTTTTTT. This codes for CASSERTSGVLGTGELFF.

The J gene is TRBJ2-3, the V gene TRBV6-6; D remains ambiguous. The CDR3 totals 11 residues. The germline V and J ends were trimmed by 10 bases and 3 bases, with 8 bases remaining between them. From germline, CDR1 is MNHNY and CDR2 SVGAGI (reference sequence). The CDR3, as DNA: TGTGCCACCTGGGGTACAGATACGCAGTATTTT. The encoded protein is CATWGTDTQYF.

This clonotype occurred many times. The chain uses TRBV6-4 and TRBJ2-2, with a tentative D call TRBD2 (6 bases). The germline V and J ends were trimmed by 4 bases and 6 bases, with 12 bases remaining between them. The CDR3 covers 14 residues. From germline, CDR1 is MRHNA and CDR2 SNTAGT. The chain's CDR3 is CASSVEGLSGELFF. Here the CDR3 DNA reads TGTGCCAGCAGTGTGGAGGGCCTATCCGGGGAGCTGTTTTTT.

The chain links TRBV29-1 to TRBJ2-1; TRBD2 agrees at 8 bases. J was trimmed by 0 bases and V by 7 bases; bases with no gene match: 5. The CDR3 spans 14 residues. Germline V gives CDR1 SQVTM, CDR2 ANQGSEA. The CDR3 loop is CSAVAGSSYNEQFF. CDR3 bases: TGCAGCGCCGTAGCGGGAAGCTCCTACAATGAGCAGTTCTTC.

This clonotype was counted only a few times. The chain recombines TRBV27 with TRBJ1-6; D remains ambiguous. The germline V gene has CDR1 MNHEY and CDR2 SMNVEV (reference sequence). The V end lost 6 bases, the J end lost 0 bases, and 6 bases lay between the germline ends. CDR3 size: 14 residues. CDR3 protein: CASSTSSYNSPLHF. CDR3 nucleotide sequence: TGTGCCAGCAGCACGAGCTCCTATAATTCACCCCTCCACTTT.

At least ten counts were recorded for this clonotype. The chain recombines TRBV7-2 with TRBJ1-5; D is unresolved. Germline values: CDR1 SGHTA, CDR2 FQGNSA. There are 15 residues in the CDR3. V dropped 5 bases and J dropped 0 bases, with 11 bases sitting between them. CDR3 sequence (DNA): TGTGCCAGCAGCCCCACCGGCAGTAGCAATCAGCCCCAGCATTTT. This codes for CASSPTGSSNQPQHF.

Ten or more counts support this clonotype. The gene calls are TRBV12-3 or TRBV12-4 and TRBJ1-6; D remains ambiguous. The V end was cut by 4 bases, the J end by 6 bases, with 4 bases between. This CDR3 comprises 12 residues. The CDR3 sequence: CASSSTNSPLHF. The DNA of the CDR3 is TGTGCCAGCAGTTCGACTAATTCACCCCTCCACTTT.

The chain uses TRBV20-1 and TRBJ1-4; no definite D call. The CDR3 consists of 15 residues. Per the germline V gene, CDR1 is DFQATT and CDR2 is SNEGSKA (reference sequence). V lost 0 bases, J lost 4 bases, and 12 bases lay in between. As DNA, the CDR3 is TGCAGTGCTAGAGATACGGGCCTCAATAATGAAAAACTGTTTTTT. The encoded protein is CSARDTGLNNEKLFF.

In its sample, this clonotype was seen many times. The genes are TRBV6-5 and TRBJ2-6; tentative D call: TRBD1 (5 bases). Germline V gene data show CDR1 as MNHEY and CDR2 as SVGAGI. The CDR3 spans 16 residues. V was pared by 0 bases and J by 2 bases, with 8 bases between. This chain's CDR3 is CASSYSQGAGANVLTF. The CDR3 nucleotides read TGTGCCAGCAGTTACTCACAAGGGGCTGGGGCCAACGTCCTGACTTTC.

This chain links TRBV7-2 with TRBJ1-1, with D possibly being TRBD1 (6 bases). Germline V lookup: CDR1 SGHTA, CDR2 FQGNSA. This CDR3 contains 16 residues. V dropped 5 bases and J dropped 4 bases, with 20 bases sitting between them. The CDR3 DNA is TGTGCCAGCAGCCCCCTAATACGGGGGGCTGGCACTGAAGCTTTCTTT. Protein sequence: CASSPLIRGAGTEAFF.

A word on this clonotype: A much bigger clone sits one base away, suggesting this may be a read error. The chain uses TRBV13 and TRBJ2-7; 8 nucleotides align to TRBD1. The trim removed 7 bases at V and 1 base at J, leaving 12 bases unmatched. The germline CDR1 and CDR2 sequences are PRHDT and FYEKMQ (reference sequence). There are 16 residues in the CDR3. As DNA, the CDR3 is TGTGCCAGCACCCCTCCGGGCAGGGGGCTTTCCTACGAGCAGTACTTC. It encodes CASTPPGRGLSYEQYF.

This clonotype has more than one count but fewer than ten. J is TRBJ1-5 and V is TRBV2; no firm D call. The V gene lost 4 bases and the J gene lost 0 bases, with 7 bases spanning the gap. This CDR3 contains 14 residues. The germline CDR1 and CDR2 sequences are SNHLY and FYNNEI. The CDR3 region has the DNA TGTGCCAGCAGTGCGTCGGCTAGCAATCAGCCCCAGCATTTT. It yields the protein CASSASASNQPQHF.